This TCR beta chain comes out of a study of cytomegalovirus exposure and HLA in healthy donors. CDR1 is SGHRS and CDR2 is YFSETQ in the germline V gene. The CDR3 covers 15 residues. V gave up 4 bases and J gave up 2 bases; unmatched junction bases: 3. Points from the study as a whole: Sequencing probably produced one cluster of sequence variants that were highly shared. There were three CMV-associated chains whose specificity for CMV antigens was confirmed in vitro. In an earlier analysis, about 87% or about 30%: the productive usage of most TCR beta V segments.

The PCR contained 60 Vbeta and 13 Jbeta primers. Using immunoSEQ multiplex PCR, the repertoire was profiled, and TCRdb retains in-frame clones only, with some absent. The sample carries 170,000 or so clones, around 80% recorded once. To note about this clone: As yet, its antigen is unknown.

Unrecorded immune exposures were likely, despite nominal health at sampling. This clonotype was obtained from a woman between 50 and 59 years old in good health and CMV-seropositive. Sequencing was performed on PBMCs. This chain links TRBV5-1 with TRBJ2-2; 9 bases agree with TRBD1. This CDR3 is CASSQDRGNTGELFF. CDR3 nucleotides: TGCGCCAGCAGCCAGGACAGGGGAAACACCGGGGAGCTGTTTTTT.